This TCR beta chain is from a study of cytomegalovirus exposure and HLA in healthy donors. PCR primers comprised 60 Vbeta and 13 Jbeta primers. The repertoire was sequenced with immunoSEQ multiplex PCR; TCRdb's copy has only in-frame clones and lacks some. The top ten clones hold 2% to 2.5% of a sample with around 200,000 clones, 70% to 80% of them seen once. This clone showed up just a few times. V was shortened by 1 base and J by 0 bases, with 10 bases between the two germline ends. Germline assignment: CDR1 MGHRA and CDR2 YSYEKL. CDR3 length: 16 amino acids. This chain joins TRBV4-1 and TRBJ1-5, with D perhaps matching TRBD1 (5 bases). This TCR came from a woman aged 25 to 45 in good health and CMV-seropositive. The sequenced sample consisted of PBMCs. The CDR3 protein is CASSQVGRVSNQPQHF. CDR3 sequence (DNA): TGCGCCAGCAGCCAAGTCGGCAGGGTTAGCAATCAGCCCCAGCATTTT.